The entry that follows covers one T cell receptor (beta chain) sequence. Its antigen is not known. A universal primer site was created by template switching, with the cDNA bearing unique molecular identifiers. TCRdb re-analysed the 5' RACE reads in MiXCR, keeping a single row per CDR3 protein. The table lists 350,000 to 600,000 distinct CDR3 sequences, approximately 15% of them singletons. The data stem from a study of identical twins. V was cut by 1 base and J by 2 bases, with 9 bases left in between. The CDR3 contains 15 residues. The germline V gene encodes CDR1 SGHNT and CDR2 YENEEA. Study conclusions and caveats: Out-of-frame beta sequences exhibited a weaker degree of excess twin sharing. For cord blood, abundant beta clonotypes had fewer insertions, unlike memory repertoires, which showed none. Models underpredicted monozygotic twin sharing of out-of-frame TCR alpha.

These sequences were also reported in another study, on yellow fever vaccine responses in identical twins.

The rearrangement joins TRBV11-3 to TRBJ2-1, with D hard to call. Material for sequencing was CD4+ T cells sorted from blood. The sequence derives from a woman under 30 in good health. The CDR3 is CASSLGGNPYNEQFF. The CDR3 DNA is TGTGCCAGCAGCTTAGGTGGAAATCCCTACAATGAGCAGTTCTTC.